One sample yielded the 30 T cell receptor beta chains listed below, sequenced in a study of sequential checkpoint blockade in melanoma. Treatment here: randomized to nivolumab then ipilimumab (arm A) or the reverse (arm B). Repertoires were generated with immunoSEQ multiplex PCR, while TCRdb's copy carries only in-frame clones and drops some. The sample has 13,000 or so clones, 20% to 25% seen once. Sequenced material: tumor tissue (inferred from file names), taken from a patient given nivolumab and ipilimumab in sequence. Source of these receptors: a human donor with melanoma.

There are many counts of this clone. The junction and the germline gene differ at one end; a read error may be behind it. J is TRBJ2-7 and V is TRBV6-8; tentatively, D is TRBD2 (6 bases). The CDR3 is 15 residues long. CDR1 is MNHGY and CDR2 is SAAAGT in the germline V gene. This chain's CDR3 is CAISGTDISSYEQYF. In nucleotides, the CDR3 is TGTGCCATCAGTGGGACTGACATTTCCTCCTACGAGCAGTACTTC.

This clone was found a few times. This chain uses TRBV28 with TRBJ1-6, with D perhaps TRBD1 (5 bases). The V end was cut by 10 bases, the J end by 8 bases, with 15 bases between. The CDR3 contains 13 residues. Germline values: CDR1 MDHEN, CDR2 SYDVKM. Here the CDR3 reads CATKPPGYSPLHF. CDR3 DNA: TGTGCCACCAAACCTCCAGGGTATTCACCCCTCCACTTT.

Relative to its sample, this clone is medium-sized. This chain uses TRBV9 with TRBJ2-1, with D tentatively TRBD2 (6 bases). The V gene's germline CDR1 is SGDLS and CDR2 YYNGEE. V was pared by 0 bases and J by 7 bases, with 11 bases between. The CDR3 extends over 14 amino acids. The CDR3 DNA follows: TGTGCCAGCAGCGTAGGGGCGGGATTAAATGAGCAGTTCTTC. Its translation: CASSVGAGLNEQFF. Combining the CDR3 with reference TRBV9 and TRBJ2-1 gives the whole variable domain DSGVTQTPKHLITATGQRVTLRCSPRSGDLSVYWYQQSLDQGLQFLIQYYNGEERAKGNILERFSAQQFPDLHSELNLSSLELGDSALYFCASSVGAGLNEQFFGPGTRLTVL.

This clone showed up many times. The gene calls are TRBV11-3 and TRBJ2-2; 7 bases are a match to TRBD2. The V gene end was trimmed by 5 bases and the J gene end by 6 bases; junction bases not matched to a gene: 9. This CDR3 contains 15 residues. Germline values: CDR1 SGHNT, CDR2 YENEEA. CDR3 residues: CASSPAYREAGELFF. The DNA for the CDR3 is TGTGCCAGCAGCCCCGCATACCGGGAGGCCGGGGAGCTGTTTTTT.

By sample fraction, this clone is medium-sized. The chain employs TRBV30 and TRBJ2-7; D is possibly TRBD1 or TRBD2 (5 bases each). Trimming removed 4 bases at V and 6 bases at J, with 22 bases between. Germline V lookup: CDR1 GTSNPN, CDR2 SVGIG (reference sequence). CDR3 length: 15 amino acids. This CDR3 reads CAWKSRPGPAAEQYF. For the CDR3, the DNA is TGTGCCTGGAAGAGTCGACCGGGACCGGCGGCCGAGCAGTACTTC.

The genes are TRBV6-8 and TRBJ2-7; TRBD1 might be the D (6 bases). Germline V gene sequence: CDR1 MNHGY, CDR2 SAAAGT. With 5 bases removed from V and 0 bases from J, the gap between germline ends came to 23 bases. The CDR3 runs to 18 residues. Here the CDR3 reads CASSPSFGRQGHSYEQYF. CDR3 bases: TGTGCCAGCAGTCCCTCTTTCGGGCGGCAGGGGCACTCCTACGAGCAGTACTTC.

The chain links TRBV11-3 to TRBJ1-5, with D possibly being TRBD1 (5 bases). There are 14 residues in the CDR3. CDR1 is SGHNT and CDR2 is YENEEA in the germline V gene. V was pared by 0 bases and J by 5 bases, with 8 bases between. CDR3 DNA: TGTGCCAGCAGCTTAGAGGGGCTTGATCAGCCCCAGCATTTT. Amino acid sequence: CASSLEGLDQPQHF. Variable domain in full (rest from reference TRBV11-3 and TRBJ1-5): EAGVVQSPRYKIIEKKQPVAFWCNPISGHNTLYWYLQNLGQGPELLIRYENEEAVDDSQLPKDRFSAERLKGVDSTLKIQPAELGDSAVYLCASSLEGLDQPQHFGDGTRLSIL.

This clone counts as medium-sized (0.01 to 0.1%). CDR3 residues: CASSLDVTGWDEQFF. The CDR3 nucleotides are TGTGCCAGCAGCTTGGACGTGACAGGGTGGGATGAGCAGTTCTTC. The V call is TRBV11-3, the J call TRBJ2-1; 7 nucleotides match TRBD1. The CDR3 contains 15 residues. Germline lookup yields CDR1 SGHNT and CDR2 YENEEA. V was clipped by 3 bases and J by 8 bases; unmatched bases: 10.

CDR3 region: CATSRDEGHKNTEAFF. The CDR3 DNA reads TGTGCCACCAGCAGAGATGAGGGACATAAGAACACTGAAGCTTTCTTT. The genes are TRBV15 and TRBJ1-1; D is perhaps TRBD1 (6 bases). The CDR3 extends over 16 amino acids. CDR1 is LNHNV and CDR2 is YYDKDF in the germline V gene (reference sequence). V dropped 0 bases and J dropped 1 base, with 12 bases sitting between them.

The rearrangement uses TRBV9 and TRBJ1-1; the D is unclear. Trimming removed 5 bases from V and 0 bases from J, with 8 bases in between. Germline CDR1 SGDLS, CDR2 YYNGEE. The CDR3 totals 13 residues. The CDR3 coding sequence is TGTGCCAGCAGTGATCAGCTGAACACTGAAGCTTTCTTT. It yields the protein CASSDQLNTEAFF.

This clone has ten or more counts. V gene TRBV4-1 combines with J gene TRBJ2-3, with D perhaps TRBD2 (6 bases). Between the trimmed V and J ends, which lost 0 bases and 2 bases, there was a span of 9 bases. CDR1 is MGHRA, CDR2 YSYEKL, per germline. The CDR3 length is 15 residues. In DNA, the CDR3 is TGCGCCAGCAGCCAAGACGGGACTTTCACAGATACGCAGTATTTT. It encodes CASSQDGTFTDTQYF.

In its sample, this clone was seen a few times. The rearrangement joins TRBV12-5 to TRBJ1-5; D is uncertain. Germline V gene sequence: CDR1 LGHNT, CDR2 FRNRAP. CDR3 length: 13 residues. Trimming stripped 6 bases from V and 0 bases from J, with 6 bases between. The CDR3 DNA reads TGTGCTAGTGGGACGAATAGCAATCAGCCCCAGCATTTT. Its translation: CASGTNSNQPQHF.

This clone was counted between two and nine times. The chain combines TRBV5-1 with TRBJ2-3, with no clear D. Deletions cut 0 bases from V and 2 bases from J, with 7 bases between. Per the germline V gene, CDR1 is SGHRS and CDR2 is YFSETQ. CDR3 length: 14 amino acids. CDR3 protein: CASSLGGFTDTQYF. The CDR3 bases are TGCGCCAGCAGCTTGGGGGGATTCACAGATACGCAGTATTTT.

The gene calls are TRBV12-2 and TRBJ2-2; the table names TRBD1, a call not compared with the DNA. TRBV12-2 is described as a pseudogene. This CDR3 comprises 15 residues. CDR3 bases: TGTGCAAGTCGGGCTTCCCCGCCGAACACCGGGGAGCTGTTTTTT. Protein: CASRASPPNTGELFF.

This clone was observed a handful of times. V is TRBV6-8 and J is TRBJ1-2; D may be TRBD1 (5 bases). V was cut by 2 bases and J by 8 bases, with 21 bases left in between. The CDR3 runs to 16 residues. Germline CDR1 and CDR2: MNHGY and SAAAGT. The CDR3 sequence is CASSYTSGGGGHGYTF. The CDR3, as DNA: TGTGCCAGCAGTTACACCTCCGGGGGAGGCGGTCACGGCTACACCTTC.

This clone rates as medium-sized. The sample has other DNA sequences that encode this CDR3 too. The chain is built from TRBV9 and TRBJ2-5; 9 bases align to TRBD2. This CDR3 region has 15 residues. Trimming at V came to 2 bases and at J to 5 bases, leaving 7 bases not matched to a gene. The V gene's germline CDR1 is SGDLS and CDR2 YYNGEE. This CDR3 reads CASSVSGGKGETQYF. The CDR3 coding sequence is TGTGCCAGCAGCGTCAGCGGGGGGAAGGGGGAGACCCAGTACTTC.

The CDR3 DNA reads as TGTGCCAGTAACAGGGGGCGACGCACTGAAGCTTTCTTT. This gives the protein CASNRGRRTEAFF. V and J are TRBV19 and TRBJ1-1; 9 nucleotides align to TRBD1. CDR1 is LNHDA, CDR2 SQIVND, per germline (reference sequence). The J segment lost 4 bases and the V segment lost 7 bases, leaving 4 bases of the junction unmatched. CDR3 length: 13 residues.

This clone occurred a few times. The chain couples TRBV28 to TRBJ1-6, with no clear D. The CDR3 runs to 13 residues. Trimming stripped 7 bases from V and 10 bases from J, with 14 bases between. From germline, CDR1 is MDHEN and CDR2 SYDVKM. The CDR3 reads CASMGGYSSPLHF. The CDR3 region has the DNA TGTGCCAGCATGGGAGGGTACAGCTCACCCCTCCACTTT. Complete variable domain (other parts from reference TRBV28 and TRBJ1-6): DVKVTQSSRYLVKRTGEKVFLECVQDMDHENMFWYRQDPGLGLRLIYFSYDVKMKEKGDIPEGYSVSREKKERFSLILESASTNQTSMYLCASMGGYSSPLHFGNGTRLTVT.

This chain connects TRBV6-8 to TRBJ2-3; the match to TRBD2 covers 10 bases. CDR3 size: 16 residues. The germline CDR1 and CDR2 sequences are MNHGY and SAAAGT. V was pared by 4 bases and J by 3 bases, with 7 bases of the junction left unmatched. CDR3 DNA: TGTGCCAGCAGTTCCACTAGCGGGATCGGGACAGATACGCAGTATTTT. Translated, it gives CASSSTSGIGTDTQYF.

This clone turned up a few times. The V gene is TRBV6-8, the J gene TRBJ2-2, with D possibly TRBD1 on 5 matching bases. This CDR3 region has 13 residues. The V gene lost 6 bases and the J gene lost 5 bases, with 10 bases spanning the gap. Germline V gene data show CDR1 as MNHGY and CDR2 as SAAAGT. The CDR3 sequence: CASREQVTGELFF. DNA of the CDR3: TGTGCCAGCAGAGAACAGGTGACCGGGGAGCTGTTTTTT.

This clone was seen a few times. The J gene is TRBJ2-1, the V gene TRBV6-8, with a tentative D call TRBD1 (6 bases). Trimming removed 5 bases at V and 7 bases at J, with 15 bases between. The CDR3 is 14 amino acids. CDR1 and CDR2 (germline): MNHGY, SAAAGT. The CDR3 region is CASSADRRRNEQFF. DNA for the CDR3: TGTGCCAGCAGTGCCGACAGGAGGAGGAATGAGCAGTTCTTC.

The CDR3 sequence: CASNTNHRGGHGYTF. CDR3 nucleotide sequence: TGTGCCAGTAATACGAACCACAGGGGTGGCCATGGCTACACCTTC. The V call is TRBV19, the J call TRBJ1-2; 7 bases map to TRBD1. CDR3 length: 15 amino acids. J lost 6 bases, V lost 7 bases, and 14 bases had no gene match. Germline CDR1 and CDR2: LNHDA and SQIVND (reference sequence).

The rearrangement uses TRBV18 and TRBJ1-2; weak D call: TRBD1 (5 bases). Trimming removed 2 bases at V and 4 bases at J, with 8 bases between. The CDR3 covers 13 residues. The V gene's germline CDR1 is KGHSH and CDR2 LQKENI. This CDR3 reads CASSPDGAYGYTF. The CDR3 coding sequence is TGTGCCAGCTCACCAGACGGGGCCTATGGCTACACCTTC.

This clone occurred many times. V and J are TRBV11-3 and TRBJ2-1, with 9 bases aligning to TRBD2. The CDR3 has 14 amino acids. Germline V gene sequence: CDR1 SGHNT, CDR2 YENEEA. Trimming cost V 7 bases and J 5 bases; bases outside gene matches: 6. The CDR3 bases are TGTGCCAGCACCACCGCGGGGGGGAACAATGAGCAGTTCTTC. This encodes CASTTAGGNNEQFF.

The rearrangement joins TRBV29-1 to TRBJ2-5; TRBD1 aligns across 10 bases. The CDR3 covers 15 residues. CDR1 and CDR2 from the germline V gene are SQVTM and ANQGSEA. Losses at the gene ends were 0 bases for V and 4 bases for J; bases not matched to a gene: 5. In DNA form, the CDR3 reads TGCAGCGTTGAAGATCCTGACAGGGGGCGAGAGACCCAGTACTTC. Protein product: CSVEDPDRGRETQYF.

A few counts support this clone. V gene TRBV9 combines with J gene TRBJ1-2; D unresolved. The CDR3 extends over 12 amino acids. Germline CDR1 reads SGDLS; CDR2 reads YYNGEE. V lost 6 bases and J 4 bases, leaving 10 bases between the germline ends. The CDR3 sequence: CASKQDLYGYTF. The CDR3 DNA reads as TGTGCCAGCAAGCAGGACCTCTATGGCTACACCTTC.

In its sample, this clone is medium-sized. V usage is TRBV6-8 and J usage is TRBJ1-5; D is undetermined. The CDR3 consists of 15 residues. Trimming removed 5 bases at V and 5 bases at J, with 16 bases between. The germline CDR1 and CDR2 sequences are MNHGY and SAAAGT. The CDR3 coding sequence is TGTGCCAGCAGTGAGTACCCGGACGGATATCAGCCCCAGCATTTT. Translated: CASSEYPDGYQPQHF.

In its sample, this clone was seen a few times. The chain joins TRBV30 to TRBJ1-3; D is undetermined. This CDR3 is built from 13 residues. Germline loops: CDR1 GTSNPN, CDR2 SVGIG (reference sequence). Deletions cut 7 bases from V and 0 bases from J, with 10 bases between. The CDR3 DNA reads TGTGCCTTCTCCTCTGACTCTGGAAACACCATATATTTT. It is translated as CAFSSDSGNTIYF.

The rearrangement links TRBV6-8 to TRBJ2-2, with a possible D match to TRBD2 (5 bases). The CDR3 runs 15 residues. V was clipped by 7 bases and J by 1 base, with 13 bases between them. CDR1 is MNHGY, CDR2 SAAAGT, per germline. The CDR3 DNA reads TGTGCCAGCACGAGGGAGCATGGGAACACCGGGGAGCTGTTTTTT. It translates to CASTREHGNTGELFF.

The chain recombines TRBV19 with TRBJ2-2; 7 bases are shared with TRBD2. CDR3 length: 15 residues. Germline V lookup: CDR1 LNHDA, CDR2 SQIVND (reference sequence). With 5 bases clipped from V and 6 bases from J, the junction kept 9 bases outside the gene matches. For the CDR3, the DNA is TGTGCCAGTAGTTGGGGACTATTGATGGCCGGGGAGCTGTTTTTT. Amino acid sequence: CASSWGLLMAGELFF.